A selection of T cell receptor beta chains follows, all from one sample in a study of PD-1 blockade in classical Hodgkin lymphoma. The protocol was immunoSEQ multiplex PCR, while the TCRdb copy is restricted to in-frame clones and leaves out a portion. The repertoire holds 20,000 to 25,000 clones, with about 68% as singletons. Sequences were derived from peripheral blood mononuclear cells (PBMCs), sampled before the fourth cycle of nivolumab. These receptors were obtained from a human donor with classical Hodgkin lymphoma. Each CDR3 is given with its conserved first and last residue. A D gene is named only where the DNA matches it firmly. Expanded clones get a size class; other rows say once, few or many, or leave the size out.

v_call	d_call	j_call	clone_size	cdr3_aa	cdr3_nt
TRBV10-3	TRBD2	TRBJ2-1	.	CAIRTSGNNEQFF	TGTGCCATCAGGACTAGCGGAAACAATGAGCAGTTCTTC
TRBV29-1	TRBD1	TRBJ2-1	once	CSVFDRAPYNEQFF	TGCAGCGTTTTTGACAGGGCCCCTTACAATGAGCAGTTCTTC
TRBV5-6	.	TRBJ2-7	.	CASSLYWGDLQSYEQYF	TGTGCCAGCAGCTTGTATTGGGGAGACTTACAGTCCTACGAGCAGTACTTC
TRBV10-3	.	TRBJ2-7	.	CAISETAIGPLLDEQYF	TGTGCCATCAGTGAGACGGCCATAGGGCCTCTTCTTGACGAGCAGTACTTC
TRBV5-6	TRBD1	TRBJ2-7	.	CASSRTLGTGAYEQYF	TGTGCCAGCAGTCGAACTCTCGGGACAGGGGCCTACGAGCAGTACTTC
TRBV7-9	.	TRBJ2-3	.	CASTRGDTQYF	TGTGCCAGCACCCGGGGAGATACGCAGTATTTT
TRBV27	.	TRBJ1-1	.	CASSLSGDAEAFF	TGTGCCAGCAGTTTATCGGGGGACGCTGAAGCTTTCTTT
TRBV5-1	TRBD2	TRBJ2-2	once	CASSSQTLAGPGELFF	TGCGCCAGCAGCTCGCAGACTTTAGCGGGCCCCGGGGAGCTGTTTTTT
TRBV20-1	.	TRBJ2-1	.	CSAKGYNEQFF	TGCAGTGCTAAGGGGTACAATGAGCAGTTCTTC
TRBV28	.	TRBJ2-3	.	CASSFGGLTDTQYF	TGTGCCAGCAGTTTTGGAGGGCTGACAGATACGCAGTATTTT
TRBV5-1	TRBD1	TRBJ2-1	few	CASSQTGGNYNEQFF	TGCGCCAGCAGCCAGACAGGGGGGAACTACAATGAGCAGTTCTTC
TRBV4-1	.	TRBJ1-5	.	CASSPERTQGSNQPQHF	TGCGCCAGCAGCCCCGAAAGGACCCAAGGGAGCAATCAGCCCCAGCATTTT
TRBV2	.	TRBJ1-5	few	CASSRGELGNQPQHF	TGTGCCAGCAGTCGAGGGGAGTTGGGCAATCAGCCCCAGCATTTT
TRBV4-1	.	TRBJ2-5	.	CASSQDSPGEIQETQYF	TGCGCCAGCAGCCAAGATTCCCCAGGGGAGATCCAAGAGACCCAGTACTTC
TRBV7-9	.	TRBJ1-2	.	CASSLDSYGYTF	TGTGCCAGCAGCCTCGACAGTTATGGCTACACCTTC
TRBV5-1	.	TRBJ2-5	.	CASSLPDPTETQYF	TGCGCCAGCAGCTTGCCAGATCCTACGGAGACCCAGTACTTC
TRBV29-1	.	TRBJ1-1	few	CSAAGVDNEAFF	TGCAGCGCGGCCGGGGTTGACAATGAAGCTTTCTTT
TRBV28	.	TRBJ2-7	.	CASKDTVIYEQYF	TGTGCCAGCAAAGACACCGTTATCTACGAGCAGTACTTC
TRBV2	TRBD1	TRBJ2-7	.	CASSDPGQGLYEQYF	TGTGCCAGCAGTGACCCGGGACAGGGGCTCTACGAGCAGTACTTC
TRBV6-1	.	TRBJ1-2	.	CASSQGTYGYTF	TGTGCCAGCAGCCAGGGCACCTATGGCTACACCTTC
TRBV29-1	.	TRBJ1-2	few	CSVSGQKIYGYTF	TGCAGCGTCTCCGGACAGAAGATCTATGGCTACACCTTC
TRBV5-4	.	TRBJ1-3	.	CASSLGFLNSGNTIYF	TGTGCCAGCAGCTTGGGGTTCCTGAACTCTGGAAACACCATATATTTT
TRBV27	.	TRBJ2-7	.	CASGISYEQYF	TGTGCCAGCGGAATAAGTTACGAGCAGTACTTC